This TCR beta chain was obtained from a study of T cells after yellow fever vaccination. The CDR3 is 13 residues long. V lost 7 bases to trimming and J lost 3 bases, with 10 bases between them. Germline assignment: CDR1 MNHEY and CDR2 SVGEGT. In this sample, this clonotype turned up a few times. Each CDR3 protein gets one entry after TCRdb re-called the 5' RACE reads with MiXCR. Among hundreds of thousands of distinct CDR3 sequences listed, roughly 8.7% were seen once. Sequencing was performed on PBMCs, taken on the day of the first yellow fever vaccination. The genes are TRBV6-2 or TRBV6-3 and TRBJ1-5; D unresolved. This sequence was found in a man younger than 35 who received the YFV17D yellow fever vaccine. For the CDR3, the DNA is TGTGCCAGCAAGGTGAGGGACAATCAGCCCCAGCATTTT. It specifies CASKVRDNQPQHF.